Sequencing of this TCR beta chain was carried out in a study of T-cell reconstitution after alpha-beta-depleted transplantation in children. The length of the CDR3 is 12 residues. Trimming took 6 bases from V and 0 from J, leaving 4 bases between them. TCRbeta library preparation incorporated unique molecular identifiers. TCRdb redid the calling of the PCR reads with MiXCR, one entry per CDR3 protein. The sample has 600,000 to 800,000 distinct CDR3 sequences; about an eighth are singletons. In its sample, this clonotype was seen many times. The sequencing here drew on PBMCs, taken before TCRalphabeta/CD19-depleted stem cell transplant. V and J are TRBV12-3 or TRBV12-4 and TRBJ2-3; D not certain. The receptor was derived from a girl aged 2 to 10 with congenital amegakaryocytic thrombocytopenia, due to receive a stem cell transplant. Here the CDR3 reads CASSHSTDTQYF. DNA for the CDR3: TGTGCCAGCAGCCATAGCACAGATACGCAGTATTTT.